The 30 T cell receptor beta chains below come from one sample, sequenced in a study of T cells after yellow fever vaccination (dated by TCRdb to about 2019). Library generation was performed with 5' RACE. The run used an Illumina HiSeq 2500. TCRdb itself trimmed the public reads at Q25 with fastp, ran MiXCR and retained productive beta chains. One record per CDR3 amino acid sequence lists the most common genes and DNA. Across this sample there are fewer than 450,000 distinct CDR3 sequences, with more than 9% seen only once. The ten biggest clones cover roughly 18% of the sample. Sample treatment or condition, as interpreted from the label and publication: live attenuated yellow fever vaccine strain. The source material was PBMCs, sampled on the day of the first yellow fever vaccination. Receptors were obtained from a young man who received the YFV17D yellow fever vaccine.

This chain joins TRBV11-2 and TRBJ2-7, with D unclear. CDR3 length: 13 residues. Germline V gene data show CDR1 as SGHAT and CDR2 as FQNNGV. Trimming cost V 3 bases and J 6 bases, with 12 bases left between them. In nucleotides, the CDR3 is TGTGCCAGCAGCTTGACATCTCTTGGCGAGCAGTACGTC. It yields the protein CASSLTSLGEQYV.

This clonotype has just a few counts. This chain uses TRBV9 with TRBJ2-5, with TRBD2 matching over 7 bases. The CDR3 has 17 residues. CDR1 is SGDLS, CDR2 YYNGEE, per germline. Trimming took 3 bases from V and 1 from J; bases not matched to a gene: 12. The CDR3 nucleotides read TGTGCCAGCAGCGGGCAACGCGGGAGTACCCTCCAAGAGACCCAGTACTTC. This encodes CASSGQRGSTLQETQYF.

This chain links TRBV7-9 with TRBJ1-5; no definite D call. This CDR3 spans 13 amino acids. The V end lost 1 base, the J end lost 5 bases, and 6 bases lay between the germline ends. Germline V gene data show CDR1 as SEHNR and CDR2 as FQNEAQ (reference sequence). The CDR3 reads CASSLDPYQPQHF. The CDR3 DNA is TGTGCCAGCAGCTTAGATCCGTATCAGCCCCAGCATTTT. The variable domain in full, with the rest retrieved from reference TRBV7-9 and TRBJ1-5, is DTGVSQNPRHKITKRGQNVTFRCDPISEHNRLYWYRQTLGQGPEFLTYFQNEAQLEKSRLLSDRFSAERPKGSFSTLEIQRTEQGDSAMYLCASSLDPYQPQHFGDGTRLSIL.

The sample holds a few counts of this clonotype. The gene calls are TRBV18 and TRBJ1-4; no clear D. This CDR3 contains 15 residues. With 3 bases removed from V and 6 bases from J, the gap between germline ends came to 14 bases. Germline CDR1 reads KGHSH; CDR2 reads LQKENI. The CDR3 region is CASSPLEASDEKLFF. Here the CDR3 DNA reads TGTGCCAGCTCACCTTTGGAGGCGTCTGATGAAAAACTGTTTTTT.

This clonotype was seen more than once but under ten times. V and J are TRBV6-2 or TRBV6-3 and TRBJ2-1; a weak D match, TRBD1 (5 bases). CDR3 length equals 13 residues. Germline V gene data show CDR1 as MNHEY and CDR2 as SVGEGT. Trimming took 5 bases from V and 9 from J, leaving 14 bases between them. In nucleotides, the CDR3 is TGTGCCAGCAGTCCGGGTGGGGCCGCTGAGCAGTTCTTC. Its protein is CASSPGGAAEQFF.

The rearrangement links TRBV6-2 or TRBV6-3 to TRBJ2-1, with 8 nucleotides matching TRBD1. This CDR3 contains 20 residues. Germline CDR1 reads MNHEY; CDR2 reads SVGEGT. After removal of 2 bases from V and 3 bases from J, the junction contained 18 bases not matched to a gene. As DNA, the CDR3 is TGTGCCAGCAGTTACGAATTCCGGACAGGGAGACCCATTTTCTACAATGAGCAGTTCTTC. It encodes CASSYEFRTGRPIFYNEQFF.

This clonotype was recorded a few times. The V and J genes are TRBV5-1 and TRBJ1-6, with TRBD1 identical over 8 bases. V lost 4 bases, J lost 7 bases, and 10 bases stayed unmatched. Germline lookup yields CDR1 SGHRS and CDR2 YFSETQ. The CDR3 loop spans 16 amino acids. In DNA, the CDR3 is TGCGCCAGCAGCCTCAGGGGGCCGGTTACGAATTCACCCCTCCACTTT. It translates to CASSLRGPVTNSPLHF.

The chain is built from TRBV11-1 and TRBJ1-1; 7 positions match TRBD1. The germline gives CDR1 SGHAT, CDR2 FQDESV (reference sequence). Germline trimming cut 4 bases from V and 0 bases from J; bases unmatched to any gene: 14. The CDR3 covers 18 residues. CDR3 sequence reads: CASSSSTGPTILNTEAFF. The CDR3 DNA reads as TGTGCCAGCAGCTCGTCGACAGGGCCGACTATCCTGAACACTGAAGCTTTCTTT.

The chain has TRBV5-4 and TRBJ1-1; D call uncertain. Germline loops: CDR1 SGHNT, CDR2 YYREEE (reference sequence). V dropped 0 bases and J dropped 10 bases, with 7 bases sitting between them. This CDR3 is built from 11 residues. The chain's CDR3 is CASSLGAGAFF. Written as DNA, the CDR3 is TGTGCCAGCAGCTTGGGTGCTGGAGCTTTCTTT.

This clonotype was observed a handful of times. The chain uses TRBV19 and TRBJ2-6; 7 bases are a match to TRBD1. The CDR3 consists of 15 residues. Looked up from germline, CDR1 is LNHDA and CDR2 is SQIVND (reference sequence). J lost 0 bases, V lost 9 bases, and 5 bases had no gene match. CDR3 in amino acids: CASAGTASGANVLTF. The CDR3 region has the DNA TGTGCCAGCGCCGGGACAGCCTCTGGGGCCAACGTCCTGACTTTC.

The chain carries TRBV11-1 and TRBJ2-3, with 7 bases lining up with TRBD1. This CDR3 comprises 13 residues. Germline CDR1 is SGHAT and CDR2 is FQDESV (reference sequence). Trimming removed 5 bases from V and 4 bases from J; junction bases left unmatched: 3. DNA of the CDR3: TGTGCCAGCAGCGACAGGGTAGCAGATACGCAGTATTTT. Amino acids: CASSDRVADTQYF.

The table lists this clonotype with a few counts. The chain's CDR3 is CSGLDRGSTDTQYF. CDR3 nucleotides: TGCAGTGGCCTGGACAGGGGTTCTACAGATACGCAGTATTTT. The gene calls are TRBV20-1 and TRBJ2-3, with TRBD1 matching over 9 bases. The V gene end was trimmed by 7 bases and the J gene end by 3 bases; junction bases not matched to a gene: 8. From germline, CDR1 is DFQATT and CDR2 SNEGSKA (reference sequence). CDR3 length: 14 residues.

This clonotype was seen at least ten times. The chain carries TRBV5-1 and TRBJ2-3; D not resolved. The CDR3 covers 15 residues. Trimming left V 2 bases short and J 0 bases short, with 10 bases between. Germline V CDR1 and CDR2: SGHRS, YFSETQ. CDR3 region: CASSFLGLSTDTQYF. In DNA, the CDR3 is TGCGCCAGCAGCTTTCTGGGGTTGAGCACAGATACGCAGTATTTT.

The chain links TRBV5-5 to TRBJ1-3; D is undetermined. The V gene lost 0 bases and the J gene lost 7 bases, with 14 bases spanning the gap. The CDR3 runs 15 residues. Germline V CDR1 and CDR2: SGHKS, YYEKEE (reference sequence). The CDR3 region is CASSLAEVMGNTIYF. The CDR3 DNA sequence: TGTGCCAGCAGCTTGGCCGAGGTGATGGGCAACACCATATATTTT.

This clonotype was observed a handful of times. The rearrangement uses TRBV11-2 and TRBJ2-3; D ambiguous. The CDR3 sequence is 13 residues long. V shed 6 bases and J shed 2 bases, with 9 bases lying between them. In germline, CDR1 is SGHAT, CDR2 FQNNGV. The CDR3 here is CASSPMSTDTQYF. The CDR3 DNA reads TGTGCCAGCAGTCCCATGTCCACAGATACGCAGTATTTT.

V and J are TRBV28 and TRBJ1-5; D unclear. The V gene lost 6 bases and the J gene lost 7 bases, with 16 bases spanning the gap. In germline, CDR1 is MDHEN, CDR2 SYDVKM. The CDR3 covers 14 residues. This chain's CDR3 is CASSPPRAIQPQHF. The CDR3 DNA reads TGTGCCAGCAGCCCCCCGAGGGCGATCCAGCCCCAGCATTTT.

This clonotype has a count of ten or more. The chain links TRBV9 to TRBJ2-3, with 8 bases aligning to TRBD2. With 1 base clipped from V and 4 bases from J, the junction kept 8 bases outside the gene matches. The CDR3 covers 16 residues. Germline values: CDR1 SGDLS, CDR2 YYNGEE. CDR3 residues: CASSVLGLGMADTQYF. CDR3 sequence (DNA): TGTGCCAGCAGCGTATTGGGACTAGGTATGGCAGATACGCAGTATTTT.

The chain has TRBV12-3 or TRBV12-4 and TRBJ2-1, with 9 bases matching TRBD1. V lost 6 bases, J lost 15 bases, and 9 bases stayed unmatched. The CDR3 runs 12 residues. In DNA form, the CDR3 reads TGTGCCAGCAGGCTCGATGGACAGGGGTCGTTCTTC. Its protein product is CASRLDGQGSFF.

In its sample, this clonotype was seen a few times. J is TRBJ2-3 and V is TRBV9, with TRBD2 matching over 8 bases. CDR1 and CDR2 (germline): SGDLS, YYNGEE. The junction had 10 bases not matched to a gene; V was cut back by 4 bases and J by 6 bases. The CDR3 extends over 15 amino acids. The CDR3 DNA reads as TGTGCCAGCAGCTCGGGACTAGGGATGTTGGATACGCAGTATTTT. Translating gives CASSSGLGMLDTQYF.

In this sample, this clonotype turned up a few times. V usage is TRBV6-1 and J usage is TRBJ2-5; 10 nucleotides match TRBD1. Germline V lookup: CDR1 MNHNS, CDR2 SASEGT. V lost 6 bases and J lost 5; bases outside the gene matches: 9. The CDR3 extends over 15 amino acids. Here the CDR3 reads CASSLTGGERETQYF. The DNA of the CDR3 is TGTGCCAGCAGCTTGACAGGGGGCGAGCGGGAGACCCAGTACTTC.

In this sample, this clonotype turned up a few times. V is TRBV20-1 and J is TRBJ2-3; TRBD2 matches 10 bases. J was trimmed by 0 bases and V by 5 bases; bases with no gene match: 5. The CDR3 has 15 amino acids. The germline V gene has CDR1 DFQATT and CDR2 SNEGSKA (reference sequence). The CDR3 DNA reads as TGCAGTGCTCCCCGGACTAGCGGAAGCACAGATACGCAGTATTTT. Its protein product is CSAPRTSGSTDTQYF.

V gene TRBV20-1 combines with J gene TRBJ2-2; D not certain. Deletions cut 5 bases from V and 0 bases from J, with 7 bases between. The CDR3 runs 13 residues. Germline V lookup: CDR1 DFQATT, CDR2 SNEGSKA (reference sequence). CDR3 bases: TGCAGTGCTCAGGTGCCGAACACCGGGGAGCTGTTTTTT. It specifies CSAQVPNTGELFF.

This clonotype was detected a few times. V is TRBV12-3 or TRBV12-4 and J is TRBJ1-3; 8 positions agree with TRBD1. Trimming took 3 bases from V and 7 from J; bases not matched to a gene: 5. This CDR3 is built from 14 residues. The CDR3, as DNA: TGTGCCAGCAGTTTTTACAGGGGGATGAACACCATATATTTT. Protein product: CASSFYRGMNTIYF.

This rearrangement joins TRBV29-1 to TRBJ1-1, with 7 bases matching TRBD1. With 7 bases clipped from V and 0 bases from J, the junction kept 5 bases outside the gene matches. CDR1 is SQVTM, CDR2 ANQGSEA, per germline. This CDR3 is built from 13 residues. The CDR3, as DNA: TGCAGCGCCGTGGGACAGATGAACACTGAAGCTTTCTTT. Translating gives CSAVGQMNTEAFF.

This clonotype has a handful of counts. The chain joins TRBV20-1 to TRBJ1-4; D remains ambiguous. Germline loops: CDR1 DFQATT, CDR2 SNEGSKA (reference sequence). The V end lost 3 bases, the J end lost 0 bases, and 14 bases lay between the germline ends. This CDR3 is built from 16 residues. CDR3 nucleotide sequence: TGCAGTGCTAGTGGTGCCAGCCCTGCAACTAATGAAAAACTGTTTTTT. Its translation is CSASGASPATNEKLFF.

This clonotype showed up just a few times. The rearrangement uses TRBV5-1 and TRBJ1-2, with a weak D call TRBD1 (5 bases). Germline V lookup: CDR1 SGHRS, CDR2 YFSETQ. Trimming removed 1 base at V and 4 bases at J, with 11 bases between. This CDR3 contains 14 residues. CDR3 residues: CASSLRGGSYGYTF. The DNA for the CDR3 is TGCGCCAGCAGCTTGAGGGGAGGGTCCTATGGCTACACCTTC.

V and J are TRBV5-1 and TRBJ2-3; possibly TRBD2 for D (6 bases). The V and J ends lost 4 bases and 5 bases respectively, with 11 bases between them. The CDR3 has 13 amino acids. Germline lookup yields CDR1 SGHRS and CDR2 YFSETQ. The CDR3, as DNA: TGCGCCAGCAGCCCGGGGGTGGGAGATACGCAGTATTTT. Protein product: CASSPGVGDTQYF.

This clonotype was found many times. This chain uses TRBV5-1 with TRBJ2-1; the D call may be TRBD1 or TRBD2 (7 bases each). Germline V CDR1 and CDR2: SGHRS, YFSETQ. CDR3 length: 15 residues. V dropped 4 bases and J dropped 3 bases, with 14 bases sitting between them. This CDR3 reads CASSPGGQSYNEQFF. The CDR3 nucleotides are TGCGCCAGCAGCCCGGGGGGACAGAGCTACAATGAGCAGTTCTTC.

The table lists this clonotype with many counts. The V and J genes are TRBV4-2 and TRBJ1-2; maybe TRBD1 (6 bases). V lost 4 bases and J lost 4, with 10 bases in between. Germline CDR1 is LGHNA and CDR2 is YNFKEQ. The CDR3 sequence is 13 residues long. The CDR3 reads CASSRTDGYGYTF. CDR3 coding DNA: TGTGCCAGCAGCCGGACAGACGGCTATGGCTACACCTTC.

V usage is TRBV18 and J usage is TRBJ2-5; D gene unclear. Trimming removed 4 bases from V and 3 bases from J, with 9 bases in between. Germline V gives CDR1 KGHSH, CDR2 LQKENI. This CDR3 is built from 13 residues. In nucleotides, the CDR3 is TGTGCCAGCTCACAAGCAAAAGAAGAGACCCAGTACTTC. Translated, it gives CASSQAKEETQYF.